Listed here are 19 T cell receptor beta chains from one sample, sequenced in a study of blood T cells in healthy people across ages. A second PCR of roughly 7 to 11 cycles used a sample-barcoded 5' primer and a J-beta primer mix. TCRdb reprocessed the 5' RACE reads via MiXCR and lists one record per CDR3 protein. The sample records 1.5 million to 2 million distinct CDR3 sequences, roughly 27% being singletons. Input material: blood. The receptors shown here come from a woman aged 25 to 39 in good health.

The sample holds many counts of this clonotype. This chain links TRBV7-4 with TRBJ2-7; D gene unclear. The CDR3 contains 17 residues. Germline V CDR1 and CDR2: SGHVT, SQSDAQ. V was pared by 1 base and J by 5 bases, with 21 bases between. CDR3 DNA sequence: TGTGCCAGCAGCTTAGGTTGTAGGGAATCAGAGGCGGACGAGCAGTACTTC. Its translation: CASSLGCRESEADEQYF.

This clonotype turned up a few times. The chain couples TRBV6-4 to TRBJ2-3; no reliable D call. Trimming pared 2 bases from V and 1 base from J, leaving 7 bases between. The CDR3 totals 14 residues. Looked up from germline, CDR1 is MRHNA and CDR2 is SNTAGT. The CDR3 DNA sequence: TGTGCCAGCAGTGACGCTTGGGGCACAGATACGCAGTATTTT. Translated: CASSDAWGTDTQYF.

CDR3 sequence: CSARYRGLGANVLTF. In nucleotides, the CDR3 is TGCAGTGCTAGATACAGGGGGCTTGGGGCCAACGTCCTGACTTTC. V usage is TRBV20-1 and J usage is TRBJ2-6; 9 bases fit TRBD1. CDR1 is DFQATT and CDR2 is SNEGSKA in the germline V gene (reference sequence). The V gene end was trimmed by 2 bases and the J gene end by 3 bases; junction bases not matched to a gene: 2. The CDR3 contains 15 residues.

A few counts support this clonotype. The chain recombines TRBV20-1 with TRBJ2-4; 8 nucleotides align to TRBD1. This CDR3 is built from 15 residues. Germline lookup yields CDR1 DFQATT and CDR2 SNEGSKA (reference sequence). V shed 5 bases and J 7 bases; nucleotides not matched to a gene: 13. The chain's CDR3 is CSAVQGGYVENIQYF. The DNA of the CDR3 is TGCAGTGCTGTACAGGGGGGTTATGTGGAGAACATTCAGTACTTC.

The chain employs TRBV18 and TRBJ2-3, with 10 bases identical to TRBD2. The CDR3 totals 17 residues. V trimming: 2 bases; J trimming: 10 bases; junction bases outside the gene matches: 15. Germline V gene sequence: CDR1 KGHSH, CDR2 LQKENI. The CDR3 DNA sequence: TGTGCCAGCTCACCATTGACGGGACTAGCGCGAGATAAAGCGCAGTATTTT. Translation: CASSPLTGLARDKAQYF.

The chain links TRBV20-1 to TRBJ2-5; D might be TRBD1 or TRBD2, each matching 7 bases. This CDR3 region has 14 residues. V dropped 1 base and J dropped 11 bases, with 20 bases sitting between them. Germline V CDR1 and CDR2: DFQATT, SNEGSKA (reference sequence). In nucleotides, the CDR3 is TGCAGTGCTAGAGTGCAGGGAGGGGGCAATGAGCAGTACTTC. As protein: CSARVQGGGNEQYF.

This chain joins TRBV28 and TRBJ1-5; D is ambiguous. Germline CDR1 is MDHEN and CDR2 is SYDVKM. The CDR3 sequence is 16 residues long. Deletions cut 5 bases from V and 3 bases from J, with 17 bases between. The CDR3 DNA sequence: TGTGCCAGCAGTCTGAGAAAGACCCTCCCCAATCAGCCCCAGCATTTT. Its protein is CASSLRKTLPNQPQHF.

Here the CDR3 reads CASSQVTVGAGEAPYEQYF. The CDR3 nucleotides are TGTGCCAGCAGCCAAGTGACAGTTGGAGCAGGGGAAGCTCCCTACGAGCAGTACTTC. The chain employs TRBV3-1 and TRBJ2-7; weak D call: TRBD1 (6 bases). The CDR3 spans 19 residues. The V end was cut by 1 base, the J end by 2 bases, with 24 bases between. Per the germline V gene, CDR1 is LGHDT and CDR2 is YNNKEL (reference sequence).

This clonotype was detected many times. The chain has TRBV7-9 and TRBJ2-7, with 8 positions matching TRBD1. Germline CDR1 is SEHNR and CDR2 is FQNEAQ (reference sequence). The trim removed 0 bases at V and 2 bases at J, leaving 9 bases unmatched. The CDR3 has 17 amino acids. Here the CDR3 reads CASSLAPPWTGTYEQYF. In DNA form, the CDR3 reads TGTGCCAGCAGCTTAGCGCCCCCGTGGACAGGGACCTACGAGCAGTACTTC.

The genes are TRBV9 and TRBJ2-1; D gene ambiguous. The length of the CDR3 is 13 residues. V dropped 3 bases and J dropped 8 bases, with 12 bases sitting between them. Germline V lookup: CDR1 SGDLS, CDR2 YYNGEE. CDR3 amino acids: CASSARMMDEQFF. CDR3 nucleotide sequence: TGTGCCAGCAGCGCCCGGATGATGGATGAGCAGTTCTTC.

This clonotype was counted many times. The chain employs TRBV6-2 or TRBV6-3 and TRBJ2-3; 9 bases map to TRBD2. The CDR3 has 16 residues. CDR1 MNHEY and CDR2 SVGEGT come from the germline V gene. J was trimmed by 0 bases and V by 6 bases; bases with no gene match: 7. CDR3 sequence reads: CASRTRLAASTDTQYF. The CDR3 nucleotides are TGTGCCAGCAGGACTCGACTAGCGGCTAGCACAGATACGCAGTATTTT.

This clonotype was recorded many times. V and J are TRBV7-6 and TRBJ2-7; D is tentatively TRBD1 or TRBD2 (5 bases each). Germline CDR1 SGHVS, CDR2 FNYEAQ. There are 12 residues in the CDR3. Trimming removed 1 base from V and 8 bases from J, with 9 bases in between. This chain's CDR3 is CASSLVRGQQYF. In DNA form, the CDR3 reads TGTGCCAGCAGCTTAGTCCGGGGACAGCAGTACTTC.

Only a few counts were recorded for this clonotype. The chain is built from TRBV27 and TRBJ2-2; the match to TRBD2 covers 10 bases. J lost 7 bases, V lost 5 bases, and 10 bases had no gene match. The CDR3 extends over 16 amino acids. The germline V gene has CDR1 MNHEY and CDR2 SMNVEV (reference sequence). This CDR3 reads CASSPRLAGGVGELFF. CDR3 bases: TGTGCCAGCAGTCCTCGCTTAGCGGGAGGAGTCGGGGAGCTGTTTTTT.

The chain employs TRBV7-9 and TRBJ2-1; a weak D match, TRBD1 (6 bases). This CDR3 contains 19 residues. The V and J ends lost 1 base and 1 base respectively, with 20 bases between them. CDR1 SEHNR and CDR2 FQNEAQ come from the germline V gene (reference sequence). DNA of the CDR3: TGTGCCAGCAGCTTAGGCGTAGGGAGAACAGGGAGATCCTACAATGAGCAGTTCTTC. Amino acids: CASSLGVGRTGRSYNEQFF.

The chain has TRBV5-1 and TRBJ1-3; the match to TRBD1 covers 7 bases. This CDR3 comprises 15 residues. Germline-derived CDR1 and CDR2 are SGHRS and YFSETQ. Trimming cost V 4 bases and J 1 base; bases outside gene matches: 5. CDR3 amino acids: CASSMRQGSGNTIYF. The CDR3 DNA reads as TGCGCCAGCAGCATGCGACAGGGATCTGGAAACACCATATATTTT.

This clonotype has more than one count but fewer than ten. The CDR3 DNA follows: TGTGCCAGCGGTTGGTGGGGACGGGGCCATCAGCCCCAGCATTTT. It is translated as CASGWWGRGHQPQHF. The chain employs TRBV3-1 and TRBJ1-5; D may be TRBD1 (5 bases). Germline lookup yields CDR1 LGHDT and CDR2 YNNKEL (reference sequence). V dropped 8 bases and J dropped 5 bases, with 19 bases sitting between them. The CDR3 has 15 amino acids.

The chain links TRBV14 to TRBJ1-2; D is uncertain. Trimming removed 3 bases from V and 2 bases from J, with 7 bases in between. Germline V lookup: CDR1 SGHDN, CDR2 FVKESK. The CDR3 is made up of 13 amino acids. The CDR3 DNA follows: TGTGCCAGCAGCCAGGTTACCAACTATGGCTACACCTTC. Amino acid sequence: CASSQVTNYGYTF.

This clonotype showed up just a few times. The gene calls are TRBV7-3 and TRBJ2-7; 11 nucleotides line up with TRBD2. Germline-derived CDR1 and CDR2 are SGHTA and FQGTGA. This CDR3 comprises 15 residues. V lost 4 bases to trimming and J lost 6 bases; unmatched junction nucleotides: 8. In DNA, the CDR3 is TGTGCCAGCAGCTCCTCTAGCGGGGGGACCTCCGAGCAGTACTTC. Encoded protein: CASSSSSGGTSEQYF.

Notes on this clonotype: A read error is possible here, since a much larger clone lies one base away. The chain is built from TRBV7-2 and TRBJ2-1; possible D gene TRBD2, 6 bases. The CDR3 extends over 14 amino acids. CDR1 is SGHTA and CDR2 is FQGNSA in the germline V gene. The germline V and J ends were trimmed by 1 base and 6 bases, with 10 bases remaining between them. Here the CDR3 reads CASSLGVAANEQFF. The CDR3 coding sequence is TGTGCCAGCAGCTTAGGAGTAGCGGCCAATGAGCAGTTCTTC.